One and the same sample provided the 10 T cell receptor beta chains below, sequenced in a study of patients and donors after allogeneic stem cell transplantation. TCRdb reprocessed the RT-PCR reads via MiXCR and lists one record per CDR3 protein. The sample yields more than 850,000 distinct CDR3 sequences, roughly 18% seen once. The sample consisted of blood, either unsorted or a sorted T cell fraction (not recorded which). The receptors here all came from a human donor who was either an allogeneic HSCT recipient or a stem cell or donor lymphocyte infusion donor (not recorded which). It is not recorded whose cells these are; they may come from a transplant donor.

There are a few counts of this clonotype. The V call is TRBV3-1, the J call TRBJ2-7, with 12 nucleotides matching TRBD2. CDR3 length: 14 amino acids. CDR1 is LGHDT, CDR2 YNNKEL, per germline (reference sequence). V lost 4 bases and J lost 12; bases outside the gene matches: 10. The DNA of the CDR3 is TGTGCCAGCAGCCTGGGAACTAGCGGGAGGAAAATGTACTTC. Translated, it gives CASSLGTSGRKMYF.

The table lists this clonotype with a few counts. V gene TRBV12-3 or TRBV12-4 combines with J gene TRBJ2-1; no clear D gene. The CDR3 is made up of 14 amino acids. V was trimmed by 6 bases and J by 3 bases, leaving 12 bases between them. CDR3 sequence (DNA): TGTGCCAGCAGAACCAACCGTCACTACAATGAGCAGTTCTTC. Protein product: CASRTNRHYNEQFF.

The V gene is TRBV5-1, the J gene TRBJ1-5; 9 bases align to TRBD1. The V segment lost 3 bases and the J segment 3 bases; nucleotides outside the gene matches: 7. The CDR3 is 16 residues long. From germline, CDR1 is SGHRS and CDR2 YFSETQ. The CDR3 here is CASSSGTGSSNQPQHF. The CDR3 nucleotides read TGCGCCAGCAGCTCCGGGACAGGGTCATCCAATCAGCCCCAGCATTTT.

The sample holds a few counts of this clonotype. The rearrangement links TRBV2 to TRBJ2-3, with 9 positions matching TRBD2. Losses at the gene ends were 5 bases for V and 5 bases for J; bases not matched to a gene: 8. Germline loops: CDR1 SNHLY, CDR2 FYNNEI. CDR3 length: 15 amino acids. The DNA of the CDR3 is TGTGCCAGCAGTCCCGGGACTAGCAGGGGAGATACGCAGTATTTT. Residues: CASSPGTSRGDTQYF.

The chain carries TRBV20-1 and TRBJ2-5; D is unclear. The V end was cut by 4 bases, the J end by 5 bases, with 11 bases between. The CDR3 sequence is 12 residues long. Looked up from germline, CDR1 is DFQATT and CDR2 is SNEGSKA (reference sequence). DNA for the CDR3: TGCAGTGCTAAGCGACCTGGGGAGACCCAGTACTTC. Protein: CSAKRPGETQYF.

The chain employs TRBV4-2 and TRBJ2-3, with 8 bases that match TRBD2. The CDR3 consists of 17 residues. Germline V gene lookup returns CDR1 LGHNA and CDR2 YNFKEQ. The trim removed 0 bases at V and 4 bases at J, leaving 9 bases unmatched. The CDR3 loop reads CASSQDRVSGTSDTQYF. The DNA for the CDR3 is TGTGCCAGCAGCCAAGATCGGGTTAGCGGGACATCAGATACGCAGTATTTT.

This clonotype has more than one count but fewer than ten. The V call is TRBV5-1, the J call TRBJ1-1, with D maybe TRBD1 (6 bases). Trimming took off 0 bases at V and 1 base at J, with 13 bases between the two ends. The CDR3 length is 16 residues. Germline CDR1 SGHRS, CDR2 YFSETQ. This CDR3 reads CASSLVGGPTNTEAFF. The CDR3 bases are TGCGCCAGCAGCTTGGTGGGGGGCCCCACGAACACTGAAGCTTTCTTT.

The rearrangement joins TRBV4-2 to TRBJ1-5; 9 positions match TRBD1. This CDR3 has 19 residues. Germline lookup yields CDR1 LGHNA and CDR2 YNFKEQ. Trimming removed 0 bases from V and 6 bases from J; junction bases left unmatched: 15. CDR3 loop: CASSQDLYRGPSVRQPQHF. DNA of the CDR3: TGTGCCAGCAGCCAAGATCTTTACAGGGGGCCTTCCGTCCGTCAGCCCCAGCATTTT.

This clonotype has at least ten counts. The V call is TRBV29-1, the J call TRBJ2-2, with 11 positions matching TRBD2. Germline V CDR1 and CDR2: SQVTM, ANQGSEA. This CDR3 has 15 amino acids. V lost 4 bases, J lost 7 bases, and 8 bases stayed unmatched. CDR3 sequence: CSVVWLAGGGGELFF. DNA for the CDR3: TGCAGCGTTGTGTGGCTAGCGGGGGGAGGCGGGGAGCTGTTTTTT.

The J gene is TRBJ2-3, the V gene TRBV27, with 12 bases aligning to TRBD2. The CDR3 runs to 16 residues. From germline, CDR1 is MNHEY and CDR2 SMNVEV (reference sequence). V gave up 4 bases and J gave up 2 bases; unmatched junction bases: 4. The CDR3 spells CASSSLAGGFTDTQYF. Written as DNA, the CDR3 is TGTGCCAGCAGTTCCCTAGCGGGGGGGTTCACAGATACGCAGTATTTT.